The 31 T cell receptor beta chains given below trace back to one sample, sequenced in a study of blood T cell repertoires in COVID-19. TCRdb's copy holds only in-frame clones and misses some; the assay was immunoSEQ multiplex PCR. The data contain 200,000 to 250,000 clones, around 87% of them singletons. What was sequenced was PBMCs or T cells enriched from blood (not recorded which). These receptors originate from a young man who had been exposed to COVID-19.

The table lists this clone with a count of one. This rearrangement joins TRBV5-1 to TRBJ1-1, with D perhaps matching TRBD1 (6 bases). V shed 7 bases and J shed 4 bases, with 14 bases lying between them. The V gene's germline CDR1 is SGHRS and CDR2 YFSETQ. The CDR3 length is 13 residues. CDR3 protein: CASGTQGVTEAFF. As DNA, the CDR3 is TGCGCCAGCGGTACACAGGGTGTCACTGAAGCTTTCTTT.

The gene calls are TRBV2 and TRBJ1-3; D remains ambiguous. V lost 6 bases and J 0 bases, leaving 6 bases between the germline ends. This CDR3 spans 13 amino acids. Germline loops: CDR1 SNHLY, CDR2 FYNNEI. The CDR3 region has the DNA TGTGCCAGCAGAGACAACTCTGGAAACACCATATATTTT. It translates to CASRDNSGNTIYF.

This clone was counted once. The chain combines TRBV18 with TRBJ1-5, with D perhaps TRBD1 (6 bases). The CDR3 contains 15 residues. Per germline, CDR1 KGHSH and CDR2 LQKENI. The germline V and J ends were trimmed by 4 bases and 3 bases, with 13 bases remaining between them. The CDR3 DNA reads TGTGCCAGCTCACTTCGGGACACTTCCAATCAGCCCCAGCATTTT. Protein sequence: CASSLRDTSNQPQHF.

The chain carries TRBV7-9 and TRBJ1-2, with no clear D. Germline V gives CDR1 SEHNR, CDR2 FQNEAQ (reference sequence). CDR3 length equals 13 residues. V lost 2 bases to trimming and J lost 8 bases, with 12 bases between them. As DNA, the CDR3 is TGTGCCAGCAGCTTATTAGGCGGGCTCGGCTACACCTTC. It is translated as CASSLLGGLGYTF.

J is TRBJ2-3 and V is TRBV14; 8 bases are shared with TRBD2. Per the germline V gene, CDR1 is SGHDN and CDR2 is FVKESK. The CDR3 extends over 16 amino acids. Trimming cost V 4 bases and J 3 bases; bases outside gene matches: 9. CDR3: CASSPTGGARTDTQYF. For the CDR3, the DNA is TGTGCCAGCAGCCCCACGGGGGGGGCGAGGACAGATACGCAGTATTTT. The variable domain in full, with the rest retrieved from reference TRBV14 and TRBJ2-3, is EAGVTQFPSHSVIEKGQTVTLRCDPISGHDNLYWYRRVMGKEIKFLLHFVKESKQDESGMPNNRFLAERTGGTYSTLKVQPAELEDSGVYFCASSPTGGARTDTQYFGPGTRLTVL.

This chain joins TRBV19 and TRBJ2-1; 11 bases line up with TRBD1. After removal of 5 bases from V and 7 bases from J, the junction contained 7 bases not matched to a gene. Germline CDR1 LNHDA, CDR2 SQIVND (reference sequence). The CDR3 is 15 amino acids. CDR3 DNA sequence: TGTGCCAGTAGTTTCCGGGACAGGGGGATAAATGAGCAGTTCTTC. Protein product: CASSFRDRGINEQFF.

CDR3 sequence: CSVETGPYYEQYF. CDR3 bases: TGCAGCGTCGAGACAGGCCCTTACTACGAGCAGTACTTC. V and J are TRBV29-1 and TRBJ2-7; D might be TRBD1 (6 bases). Germline V gene data show CDR1 as SQVTM and CDR2 as ANQGSEA. This CDR3 has 13 amino acids. V gave up 6 bases and J gave up 3 bases, with 15 bases separating them.

V is TRBV12-5 and J is TRBJ1-5; tentatively, D is TRBD1 (5 bases). V dropped 1 base and J dropped 2 bases, with 12 bases sitting between them. This CDR3 comprises 16 residues. Germline loops: CDR1 LGHNT, CDR2 FRNRAP. CDR3 amino acids: CASGLGEGGGNQPQHF. In DNA, the CDR3 is TGTGCTAGTGGTTTGGGAGAGGGAGGGGGCAATCAGCCCCAGCATTTT.

V usage is TRBV10-2 and J usage is TRBJ2-1, with 7 bases matching TRBD2. V was pared by 2 bases and J by 2 bases, with 3 bases of the junction left unmatched. CDR1 and CDR2 (germline): WSHSY, SAAADI. The CDR3 runs to 15 residues. CDR3 nucleotide sequence: TGCGCCAGCAGTGAGACGGCGGGGGCCTACAATGAGCAGTTCTTC. Protein product: CASSETAGAYNEQFF.

In the case of this clone: An end of the junction differs from the germline gene, which may be a read error. The J gene is TRBJ2-1, the V gene TRBV19; TRBD2 matches 8 bases. This CDR3 is 13 amino acids long. Looked up from germline, CDR1 is LNHDA and CDR2 is SQIVND (reference sequence). DNA of the CDR3: TGTGCCAGTAGTACCCATCGGACTAGCCCGGGGATCTTC. It specifies CASSTHRTSPGIF.

This sequence joins TRBV11-3 and TRBJ2-3; D may be TRBD2 (6 bases). V dropped 4 bases and J dropped 1 base, with 15 bases sitting between them. Germline V gives CDR1 SGHNT, CDR2 YENEEA. CDR3 length equals 16 residues. In nucleotides, the CDR3 is TGTGCCAGCAGCTCGTCACGGGGGACCCGCACAGATACGCAGTATTTT. Its translation: CASSSSRGTRTDTQYF.

The chain couples TRBV14 to TRBJ2-1; tentatively, D is TRBD2 (5 bases). Trimming stripped 0 bases from V and 1 base from J, with 10 bases between. The CDR3 has 16 amino acids. Germline V CDR1 and CDR2: SGHDN, FVKESK. The CDR3 reads CASSQDERPSYNEQFF. In DNA form, the CDR3 reads TGTGCCAGCAGCCAAGACGAGCGGCCTTCCTACAATGAGCAGTTCTTC. Combining the CDR3 with reference TRBV14 and TRBJ2-1 gives the whole variable domain EAGVTQFPSHSVIEKGQTVTLRCDPISGHDNLYWYRRVMGKEIKFLLHFVKESKQDESGMPNNRFLAERTGGTYSTLKVQPAELEDSGVYFCASSQDERPSYNEQFFGPGTRLTVL.

The genes are TRBV4-1 and TRBJ1-2, with unresolved D. V gave up 0 bases and J gave up 4 bases, with 6 bases separating them. Germline V gene lookup returns CDR1 MGHRA and CDR2 YSYEKL. The CDR3 contains 13 residues. The CDR3 here is CASSQERSYGYTF. The CDR3 nucleotides are TGCGCCAGCAGCCAAGAACGGAGCTATGGCTACACCTTC.

The genes are TRBV9 and TRBJ1-1, with D possibly TRBD1 on 6 matching bases. CDR3 size: 15 residues. V lost 0 bases, J lost 1 base, and 10 bases lay in between. Germline V CDR1 and CDR2: SGDLS, YYNGEE. As DNA, the CDR3 is TGTGCCAGCAGCGTAGCCTCACAGGGGAACACTGAAGCTTTCTTT. Translation: CASSVASQGNTEAFF.

The chain recombines TRBV3-1 (or the pseudogene TRBV3-2) with TRBJ1-3, with D possibly matching TRBD1 (6 bases). The CDR3 spans 17 residues. The germline V gene encodes CDR1 LGHDT and CDR2 YNNKEL (reference sequence). Between the trimmed V and J ends, which lost 2 bases and 0 bases, there was a span of 14 bases. Here the CDR3 DNA reads TGTGCCAGCAGCCAATGGGGGCAGACTCGCTCTGGAAACACCATATATTTT. Protein sequence: CASSQWGQTRSGNTIYF.

The chain combines TRBV4-3 with TRBJ1-6; 11 bases match TRBD1. After removal of 8 bases from V and 7 bases from J, the junction contained 7 bases not matched to a gene. The germline V gene has CDR1 LGHNA and CDR2 YSLEER. The CDR3 loop spans 15 amino acids. The CDR3 loop reads CASGMDRGQNSPLHF. CDR3 bases: TGCGCCAGCGGAATGGACAGGGGGCAGAATTCACCCCTCCACTTT.

The J gene is TRBJ1-5, the V gene TRBV19; TRBD1 matches at 7 bases. The CDR3 has 15 residues. The V gene end was trimmed by 7 bases and the J gene end by 4 bases; junction bases not matched to a gene: 10. The V gene's germline CDR1 is LNHDA and CDR2 SQIVND (reference sequence). CDR3 bases: TGTGCCAGTATAGGGGGCCTTCGGGCTAATCAGCCCCAGCATTTT. This sequence encodes CASIGGLRANQPQHF.

CDR3 region: CATSTGSGTDTQYF. As DNA, the CDR3 is TGTGCCACTTCTACAGGGTCGGGCACAGATACGCAGTATTTT. This chain joins TRBV6-5 and TRBJ2-3; TRBD1 is a possible D gene (6 bases). Looked up from germline, CDR1 is MNHEY and CDR2 is SVGAGI. V was shortened by 10 bases and J by 1 base, with 15 bases between the two germline ends. This CDR3 region has 14 residues.

This clone appeared a few times. The chain joins TRBV11-2 to TRBJ1-2; D gene ambiguous. This CDR3 comprises 10 residues. Trimming stripped 5 bases from V and 8 bases from J, with 6 bases between. The germline CDR1 and CDR2 sequences are SGHAT and FQNNGV. The CDR3 DNA is TGTGCCAGCAGCCCTCCGGGCTACACCTTC. It specifies CASSPPGYTF.

The chain is built from TRBV27 and TRBJ1-4; D may be TRBD1 (6 bases). This CDR3 is built from 21 residues. V was clipped by 8 bases and J by 2 bases, with 33 bases between them. Germline-derived CDR1 and CDR2 are MNHEY and SMNVEV (reference sequence). The CDR3 is CASRNRAYNVPLVGTNEKLFF. The CDR3 bases are TGTGCCAGCCGCAACAGGGCCTACAACGTCCCGTTAGTTGGGACTAATGAAAAACTGTTTTTT.

The genes are TRBV11-2 and TRBJ2-5; 7 bases match TRBD1. CDR1 and CDR2 from the germline V gene are SGHAT and FQNNGV. CDR3 length: 14 residues. Trimming at V came to 4 bases and at J to 2 bases, leaving 4 bases not matched to a gene. The CDR3 here is CASSSQDRQETQYF. The CDR3 DNA reads TGTGCCAGCAGCTCCCAGGACAGGCAAGAGACCCAGTACTTC.

The chain combines TRBV4-3 with TRBJ1-2, with a possible D match to TRBD1 (6 bases). Germline V gives CDR1 LGHNA, CDR2 YSLEER. V lost 1 base and J 3 bases, leaving 18 bases between the germline ends. The CDR3 spans 17 residues. The CDR3 is CASSQGGGQRGDYGYTF. DNA of the CDR3: TGCGCCAGCAGCCAAGGAGGCGGACAGAGAGGTGACTATGGCTACACCTTC.

The genes are TRBV4-1 and TRBJ2-5; D perhaps matches TRBD2 (6 bases). The V end lost 3 bases, the J end lost 5 bases, and 13 bases lay between the germline ends. The V gene's germline CDR1 is MGHRA and CDR2 YSYEKL. The CDR3 totals 14 residues. The CDR3 DNA is TGCGCCAGCAGCCACATACTAGCAGATGAGACCCAGTACTTC. Amino acids: CASSHILADETQYF.

This clone was seen more than once but under ten times. The chain recombines TRBV6-5 with TRBJ1-6; D unresolved. Germline V gene data show CDR1 as MNHEY and CDR2 as SVGAGI. Trimming pared 6 bases from V and 8 bases from J, leaving 11 bases between. The CDR3 consists of 13 residues. In nucleotides, the CDR3 is TGTGCCAGCAGACGGGAATTTGATTCACCCCTCCACTTT. Translating it yields CASRREFDSPLHF.

This chain connects TRBV29-1 to TRBJ2-7; D unresolved. V was shortened by 0 bases and J by 3 bases, with 9 bases between the two germline ends. Germline V gene data show CDR1 as SQVTM and CDR2 as ANQGSEA. CDR3 length: 13 residues. In DNA form, the CDR3 reads TGCAGCGTTGAAGATGGTCAGATCTACGAGCAGTACTTC. Residues: CSVEDGQIYEQYF.

The rearrangement uses TRBV5-4 and TRBJ1-2; perhaps TRBD1 as D (5 bases). Looked up from germline, CDR1 is SGHNT and CDR2 is YYREEE (reference sequence). The CDR3 runs to 12 residues. Trimming shortened V by 4 bases and J by 10 bases, and 14 bases separated the two germline ends. The CDR3 bases are TGTGCCAGCAGCCCACAGGCGGGGTCCTACACCTTC. It codes for CASSPQAGSYTF.

V is TRBV5-1 and J is TRBJ1-3; weak D call: TRBD1 (6 bases). The CDR3 contains 15 residues. The V and J ends lost 5 bases and 0 bases respectively, with 12 bases between them. Germline CDR1 SGHRS, CDR2 YFSETQ. Here the CDR3 reads CASRPQGSSGNTIYF. The CDR3 nucleotides are TGCGCCAGCAGACCACAGGGAAGCTCTGGAAACACCATATATTTT.

The rearrangement joins TRBV13 to TRBJ2-5; weak D call: TRBD2 (6 bases). Germline V gene data show CDR1 as PRHDT and CDR2 as FYEKMQ (reference sequence). V lost 5 bases to trimming and J lost 4 bases, with 11 bases between them. The CDR3 has 13 amino acids. CDR3 loop: CASSPRGLETQYF. The CDR3 DNA reads TGTGCCAGCAGCCCCCGGGGACTAGAGACCCAGTACTTC.

This clone was recorded only once. V and J are TRBV2 and TRBJ2-7; TRBD1 agrees at 8 bases. CDR1 and CDR2 from the germline V gene are SNHLY and FYNNEI. The CDR3 runs to 14 residues. V shed 8 bases and J 5 bases; nucleotides not matched to a gene: 11. CDR3 protein: CASRSNGQGNEQYF. The CDR3 DNA reads TGTGCCAGCCGATCCAATGGACAGGGCAACGAGCAGTACTTC.

This chain joins TRBV5-1 and TRBJ1-2; D perhaps matches TRBD1 (5 bases). The CDR3 runs to 13 residues. CDR1 and CDR2 (germline): SGHRS, YFSETQ. V was shortened by 0 bases and J by 7 bases, with 10 bases between the two germline ends. The DNA for the CDR3 is TGCGCCAGCAGCTTGGTAGGGGCGGTTGGCTACACCTTC. This translates into CASSLVGAVGYTF.

This clone is a singleton in its sample. The chain couples TRBV11-2 to TRBJ2-5; TRBD2 might be the D (6 bases). Trimming pared 2 bases from V and 5 bases from J, leaving 12 bases between. The CDR3 length is 14 residues. From germline, CDR1 is SGHAT and CDR2 FQNNGV. The DNA of the CDR3 is TGTGCCAGCAGCTTAAGGGACTGGGGGGAGACCCAGTACTTC. Translating it yields CASSLRDWGETQYF.